The present entry profiles one TCR beta chain with its context. What it binds is unknown. Included in the TCR beta cDNA libraries were unique molecular identifiers. MiXCR, applied by TCRdb to the PCR reads, yields one record per CDR3 protein. This table holds hundreds of thousands of distinct CDR3 sequences, roughly two fifths found once. CDR1 MNHEY and CDR2 SMNVEV come from the germline V gene (reference sequence). V lost 3 bases and J lost 4; bases outside the gene matches: 14. The CDR3 is made up of 19 amino acids. These data come from a study of post-analysis software for immune sequencing data. Study-wide points: Controls had lower frequencies than patients of 4 or 5 TRBV segments, which included TRBV5-6, TRBV5-1 and TRBV20-1.

Sequencing was carried out using blood. The sequence was obtained from a girl aged 10 to 17 with multiple sclerosis. This sequence joins TRBV27 and TRBJ2-7; 14 bases map to TRBD2. CDR3 region: CASSFRLAGGRQSSYEQYF. The CDR3 DNA reads as TGTGCCAGCAGTTTTCGACTAGCGGGAGGGCGGCAATCATCTTACGAGCAGTACTTC.